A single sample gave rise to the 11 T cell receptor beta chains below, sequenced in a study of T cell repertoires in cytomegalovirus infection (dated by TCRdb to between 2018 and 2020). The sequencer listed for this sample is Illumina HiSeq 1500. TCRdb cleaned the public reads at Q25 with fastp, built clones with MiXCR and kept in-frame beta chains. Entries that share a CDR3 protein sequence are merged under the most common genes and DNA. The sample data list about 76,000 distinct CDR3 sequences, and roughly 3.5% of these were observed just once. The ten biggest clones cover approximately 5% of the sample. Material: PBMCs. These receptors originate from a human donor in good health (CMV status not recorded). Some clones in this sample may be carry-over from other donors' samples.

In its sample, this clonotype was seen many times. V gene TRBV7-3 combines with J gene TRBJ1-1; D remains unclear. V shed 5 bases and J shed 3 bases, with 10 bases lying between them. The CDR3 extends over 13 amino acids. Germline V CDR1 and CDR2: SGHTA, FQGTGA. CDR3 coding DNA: TGTGCCAGCAGCACCCAGCGAGACACTGAAGCTTTCTTT. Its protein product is CASSTQRDTEAFF.

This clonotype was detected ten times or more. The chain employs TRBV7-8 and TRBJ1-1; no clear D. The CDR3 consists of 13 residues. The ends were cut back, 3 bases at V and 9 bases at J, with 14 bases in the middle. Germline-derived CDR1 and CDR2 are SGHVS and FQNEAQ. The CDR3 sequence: CASSLDAGGQAFF. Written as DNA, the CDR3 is TGTGCCAGCAGCTTGGACGCGGGAGGGCAAGCTTTCTTT.

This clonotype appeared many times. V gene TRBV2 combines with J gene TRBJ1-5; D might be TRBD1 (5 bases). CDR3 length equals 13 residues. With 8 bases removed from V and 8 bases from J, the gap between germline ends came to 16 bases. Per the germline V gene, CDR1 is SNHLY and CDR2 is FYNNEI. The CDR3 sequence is CASRWGSVEPQHF. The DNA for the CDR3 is TGTGCCAGCCGATGGGGGAGCGTAGAGCCCCAGCATTTT.

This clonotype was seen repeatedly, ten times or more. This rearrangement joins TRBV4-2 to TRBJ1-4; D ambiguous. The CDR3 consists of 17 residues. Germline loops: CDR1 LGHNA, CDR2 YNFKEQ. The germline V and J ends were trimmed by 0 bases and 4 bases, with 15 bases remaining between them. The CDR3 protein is CASSQEGISGFNEKLFF. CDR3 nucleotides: TGTGCCAGCAGCCAAGAGGGGATCTCCGGGTTTAATGAAAAACTGTTTTTT.

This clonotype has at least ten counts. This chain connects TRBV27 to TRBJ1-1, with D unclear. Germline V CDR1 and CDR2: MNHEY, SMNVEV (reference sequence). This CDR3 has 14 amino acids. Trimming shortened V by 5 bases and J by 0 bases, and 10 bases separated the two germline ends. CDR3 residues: CASSPLSLNTEAFF. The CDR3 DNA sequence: TGTGCCAGCAGTCCATTGAGCCTGAACACTGAAGCTTTCTTT.

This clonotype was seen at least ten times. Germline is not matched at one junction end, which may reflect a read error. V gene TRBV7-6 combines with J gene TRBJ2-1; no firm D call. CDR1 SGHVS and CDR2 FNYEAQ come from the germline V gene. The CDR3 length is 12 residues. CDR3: CASSLAYNEQFF. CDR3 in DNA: TGTGCCAGCAGCCTAGCCTACAATGAGCAGTTCTTC.

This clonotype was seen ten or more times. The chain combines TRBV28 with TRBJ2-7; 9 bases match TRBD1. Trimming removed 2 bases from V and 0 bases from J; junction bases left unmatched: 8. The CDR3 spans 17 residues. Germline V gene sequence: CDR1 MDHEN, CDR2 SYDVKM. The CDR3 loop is CASSLRLDRGDSYEQYF. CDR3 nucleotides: TGTGCCAGCAGTTTACGCTTGGACAGGGGAGACTCCTACGAGCAGTACTTC.

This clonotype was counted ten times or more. The CDR3 protein is CASRSASDYNEQFF. DNA of the CDR3: TGTGCCAGTCGGAGCGCGAGCGACTACAATGAGCAGTTCTTC. The rearrangement uses TRBV11-1 and TRBJ2-1, with D unresolved. The V end lost 9 bases, the J end lost 3 bases, and 15 bases lay between the germline ends. The CDR3 covers 14 residues. Germline assignment: CDR1 SGHAT and CDR2 FQDESV (reference sequence).

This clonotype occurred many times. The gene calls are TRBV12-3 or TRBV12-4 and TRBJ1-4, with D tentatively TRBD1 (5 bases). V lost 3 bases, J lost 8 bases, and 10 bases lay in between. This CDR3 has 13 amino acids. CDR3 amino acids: CASSLSGIEKLFF. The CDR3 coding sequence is TGTGCCAGCAGTTTGTCAGGGATCGAAAAACTGTTTTTT.

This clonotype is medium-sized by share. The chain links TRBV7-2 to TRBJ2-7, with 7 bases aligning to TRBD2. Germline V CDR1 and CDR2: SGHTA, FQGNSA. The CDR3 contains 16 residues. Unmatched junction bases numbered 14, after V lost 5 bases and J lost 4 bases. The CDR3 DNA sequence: TGTGCCAGCAGCCTAGATGGAGCGGGGTCCTCTTACGAGCAGTACTTC. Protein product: CASSLDGAGSSYEQYF.

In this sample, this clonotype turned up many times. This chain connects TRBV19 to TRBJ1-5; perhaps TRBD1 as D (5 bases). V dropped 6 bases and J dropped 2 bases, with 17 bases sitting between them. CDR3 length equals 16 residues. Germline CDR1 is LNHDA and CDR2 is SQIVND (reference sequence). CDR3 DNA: TGTGCCAGTAGGGTGGGGGGGTCCGTTGGCAATCAGCCCCAGCATTTT. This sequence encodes CASRVGGSVGNQPQHF.